The rows below give T cell receptor beta chains drawn from one sample of a study of PD-L1 blockade in urothelial cancer. Some clones are missing from TCRdb's copy, which holds only in-frame ones; the method was immunoSEQ multiplex PCR. The repertoire holds tens of thousands of clones, with roughly 86% as singletons. Sequencing was performed on PBMCs, taken around atezolizumab (anti-PD-L1) treatment. The origin of the receptors is a man aged 60 to 75 with urothelial cancer. CDR3s include the opening cysteine and the closing phenylalanine or tryptophan. A D gene is named only where the DNA matches it firmly. A clone size is listed for some rows: how often the clone was seen (once, few, many), or a class if it is expanded.

V	J	D	size	CDR3	DNA
TRBV5-4	TRBJ2-1	NA	NA	CASSFGGRVLNEQFF	TGTGCCAGCAGCTTTGGGGGCCGGGTTTTGAATGAGCAGTTCTTC
TRBV2	TRBJ2-7	TRBD2	NA	CASGSTSGGYEQYF	TGTGCCAGCGGTTCGACTAGCGGGGGATACGAGCAGTACTTC
TRBV6-4	TRBJ1-1	TRBD1	NA	CASRDRGLNTEAFF	TGTGCCAGCAGAGACAGGGGGTTGAACACTGAAGCTTTCTTT
TRBV11-2	TRBJ2-7	TRBD2	NA	CASTISGGLEQYF	TGTGCCAGCACCATTAGCGGGGGTCTCGAGCAGTACTTC
TRBV7-2	TRBJ2-2	TRBD2	NA	CASSPLAGGQGTGELFF	TGTGCCAGCAGCCCACTAGCGGGGGGCCAAGGGACCGGGGAGCTGTTTTTT
TRBV29-1	TRBJ2-2	NA	once	CSVSGQGGWNTGELFF	TGCAGCGTTTCTGGACAGGGAGGGTGGAACACCGGGGAGCTGTTTTTT
TRBV28	TRBJ1-3	NA	NA	CASMRGGTGNTIYF	TGTGCCAGCATGAGGGGGGGGACTGGAAACACCATATATTTT
TRBV10-3	TRBJ2-1	NA	NA	CAISDGQPYNEQFF	TGTGCCATCAGTGATGGACAGCCCTACAATGAGCAGTTCTTC
TRBV5-1	TRBJ2-7	TRBD1	NA	CASSLLGTGGSEQYF	TGCGCCAGCAGCTTGCTCGGGACAGGGGGCAGCGAGCAGTACTTC
TRBV4-1	TRBJ2-7	TRBD2	NA	CASSPRTSGGTSSYEQYF	TGCGCCAGCAGCCCCCGGACTAGCGGGGGGACTTCCTCCTACGAGCAGTACTTC
TRBV5-5	TRBJ1-3	NA	NA	CASSFDRGNTIYF	TGTGCCAGCAGCTTCGACAGAGGAAACACCATATATTTT
TRBV6-5	TRBJ1-1	NA	once	CASSDLDTEAFF	TGTGCCAGCAGTGACCTAGACACTGAAGCTTTCTTT
TRBV28	TRBJ2-3	TRBD1	NA	CASSGIPGQRIPQYF	TGTGCCAGCAGTGGGATCCCGGGACAGAGGATTCCGCAGTATTTT
TRBV11-3	TRBJ2-1	TRBD1	NA	CASSTGGTGSNNEQFF	TGTGCCAGCAGCACAGGCGGGACAGGGTCGAACAATGAGCAGTTCTTC
TRBV13	TRBJ2-7	NA	NA	CASSPSGGFSYEQYF	TGTGCCAGCAGCCCAAGTGGAGGATTCTCCTACGAGCAGTACTTC
TRBV19	TRBJ2-7	NA	NA	CASRGSSYEQYF	TGTGCCAGTAGGGGCAGTTCCTACGAGCAGTACTTC
TRBV4-2	TRBJ1-2	TRBD1	NA	CASSLGDRANYGYTF	TGTGCCAGCAGCCTCGGGGACAGGGCTAACTATGGCTACACCTTC
TRBV7-2	TRBJ2-3	TRBD2	NA	CASSSRTSGGTDTQYF	TGTGCCAGCAGCTCCCGGACTAGCGGGGGGACAGATACGCAGTATTTT
TRBV15	TRBJ1-3	NA	NA	CATSRETAAAGNTIYF	TGTGCCACCAGCAGAGAGACAGCCGCGGCGGGAAACACCATATATTTT
TRBV30	TRBJ2-7	TRBD2	NA	CASGGDRTYEQYF	TGTGCCTCCGGGGGGGACCGTACCTACGAGCAGTACTTC